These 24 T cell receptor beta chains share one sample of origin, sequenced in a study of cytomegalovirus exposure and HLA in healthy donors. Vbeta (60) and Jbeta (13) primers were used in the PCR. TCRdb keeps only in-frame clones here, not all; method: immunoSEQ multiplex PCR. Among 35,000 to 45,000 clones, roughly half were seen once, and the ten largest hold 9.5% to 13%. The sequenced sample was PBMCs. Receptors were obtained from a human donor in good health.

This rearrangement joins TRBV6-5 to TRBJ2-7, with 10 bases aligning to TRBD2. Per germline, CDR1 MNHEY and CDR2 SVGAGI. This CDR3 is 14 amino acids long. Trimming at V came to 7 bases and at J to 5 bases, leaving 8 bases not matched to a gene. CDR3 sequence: CASTSLAGVHEQYF. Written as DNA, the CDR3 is TGTGCCAGCACGAGCCTAGCGGGAGTCCACGAGCAGTACTTC.

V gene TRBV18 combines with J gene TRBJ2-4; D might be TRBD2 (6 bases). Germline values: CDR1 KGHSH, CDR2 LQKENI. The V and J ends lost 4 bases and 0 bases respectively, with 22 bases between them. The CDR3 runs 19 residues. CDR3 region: CASSRGPGESSLAKNIQYF. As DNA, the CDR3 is TGTGCCAGCTCACGAGGTCCGGGGGAATCTTCTTTAGCCAAAAACATTCAGTACTTC.

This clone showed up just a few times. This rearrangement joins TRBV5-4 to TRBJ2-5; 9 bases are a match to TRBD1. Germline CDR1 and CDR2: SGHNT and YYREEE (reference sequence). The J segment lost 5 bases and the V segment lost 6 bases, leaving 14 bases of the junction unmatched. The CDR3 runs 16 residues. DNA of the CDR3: TGTGCCAGCAAAACCATTGACAGGGGGACTCAGGAGACCCAGTACTTC. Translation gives CASKTIDRGTQETQYF.

The CDR3 bases are TGCGCCAGCGCAAGTACCAGGGGCTCTGGAAACACCATATATTTT. Its translation is CASASTRGSGNTIYF. This chain joins TRBV4-3 and TRBJ1-3; D possibly corresponds to TRBD1 (6 bases). Trimming removed 8 bases at V and 0 bases at J, with 14 bases between. This CDR3 comprises 15 residues. Looked up from germline, CDR1 is LGHNA and CDR2 is YSLEER.

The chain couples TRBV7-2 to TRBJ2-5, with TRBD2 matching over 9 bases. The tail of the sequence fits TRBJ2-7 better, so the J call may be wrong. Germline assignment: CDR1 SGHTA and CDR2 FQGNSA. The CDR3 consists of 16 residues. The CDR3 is CASSPESLAGTYEQYF. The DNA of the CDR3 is TGTGCCAGCAGTCCGGAGAGCCTAGCGGGAACCTACGAGCAGTACTTC.

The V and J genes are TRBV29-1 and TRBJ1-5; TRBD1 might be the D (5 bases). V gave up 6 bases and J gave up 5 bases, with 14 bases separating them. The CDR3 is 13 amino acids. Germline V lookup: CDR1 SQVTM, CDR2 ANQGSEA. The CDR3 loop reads CSVLQGADQPQHF. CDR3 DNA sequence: TGCAGCGTGTTGCAAGGGGCCGATCAGCCCCAGCATTTT.

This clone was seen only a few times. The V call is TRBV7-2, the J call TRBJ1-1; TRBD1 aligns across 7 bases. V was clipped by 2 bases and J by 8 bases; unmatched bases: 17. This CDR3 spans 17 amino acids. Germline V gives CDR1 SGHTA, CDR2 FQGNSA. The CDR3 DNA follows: TGTGCCAGCAGCTTAACAGGGGAATTTGGGGTTGGCTTCGAAGCTTTCTTT. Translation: CASSLTGEFGVGFEAFF.

The CDR3 loop is CSVTDLNGGLYGYTF. As DNA, the CDR3 is TGCAGCGTCACGGACCTCAACGGGGGACTCTATGGCTACACCTTC. The rearrangement joins TRBV29-1 to TRBJ1-2; D may be TRBD1 (5 bases). CDR1 and CDR2 (germline): SQVTM, ANQGSEA. Deletions cut 6 bases from V and 4 bases from J, with 21 bases between. The CDR3 contains 15 residues.

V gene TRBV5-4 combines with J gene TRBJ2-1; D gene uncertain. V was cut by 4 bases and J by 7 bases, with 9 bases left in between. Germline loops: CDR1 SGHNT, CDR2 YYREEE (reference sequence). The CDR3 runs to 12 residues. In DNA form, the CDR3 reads TGTGCCAGCAGCCCGACTTTGAATGAGCAGTTCTTC. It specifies CASSPTLNEQFF.

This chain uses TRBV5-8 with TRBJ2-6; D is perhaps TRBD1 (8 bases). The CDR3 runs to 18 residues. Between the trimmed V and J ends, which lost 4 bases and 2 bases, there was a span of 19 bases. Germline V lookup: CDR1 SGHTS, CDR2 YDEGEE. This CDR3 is CASSIPGQGGTGANVLTF. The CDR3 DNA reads TGTGCCAGCAGCATCCCTGGACAGGGAGGGACTGGGGCCAACGTCCTGACTTTC.

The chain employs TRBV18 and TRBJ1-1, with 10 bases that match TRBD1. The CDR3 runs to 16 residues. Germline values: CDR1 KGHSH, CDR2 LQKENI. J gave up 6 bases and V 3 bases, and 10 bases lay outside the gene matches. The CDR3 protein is CASSPPTGQGIAEAFF. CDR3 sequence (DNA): TGTGCCAGCTCACCCCCTACGGGACAGGGGATCGCTGAAGCTTTCTTT.

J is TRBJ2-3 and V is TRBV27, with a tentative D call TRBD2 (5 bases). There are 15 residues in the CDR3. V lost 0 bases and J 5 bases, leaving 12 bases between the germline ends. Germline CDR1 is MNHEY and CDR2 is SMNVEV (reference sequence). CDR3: CASSLSTGNLDTQYF. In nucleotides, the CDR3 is TGTGCCAGCAGTTTATCCACCGGGAATCTAGATACGCAGTATTTT.

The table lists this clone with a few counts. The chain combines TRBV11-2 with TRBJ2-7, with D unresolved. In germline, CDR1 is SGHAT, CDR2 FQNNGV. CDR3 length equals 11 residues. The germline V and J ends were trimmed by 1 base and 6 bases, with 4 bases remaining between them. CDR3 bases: TGTGCCAGCAGCTTAGCCCTCGAGCAGTACTTC. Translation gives CASSLALEQYF.

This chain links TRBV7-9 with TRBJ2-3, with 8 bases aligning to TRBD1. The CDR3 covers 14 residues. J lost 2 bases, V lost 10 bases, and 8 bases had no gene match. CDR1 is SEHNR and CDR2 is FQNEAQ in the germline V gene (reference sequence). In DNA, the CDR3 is TGTGCCACTAACCCAGGGGGCATCACAGATACGCAGTATTTT. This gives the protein CATNPGGITDTQYF.

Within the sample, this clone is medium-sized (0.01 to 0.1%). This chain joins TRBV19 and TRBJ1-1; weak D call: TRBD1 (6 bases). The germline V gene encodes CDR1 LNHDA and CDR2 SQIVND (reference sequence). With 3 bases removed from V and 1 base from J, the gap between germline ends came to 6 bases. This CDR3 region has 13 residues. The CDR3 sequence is CASSMGQNTEAFF. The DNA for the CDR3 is TGTGCCAGTAGTATGGGACAGAACACTGAAGCTTTCTTT.

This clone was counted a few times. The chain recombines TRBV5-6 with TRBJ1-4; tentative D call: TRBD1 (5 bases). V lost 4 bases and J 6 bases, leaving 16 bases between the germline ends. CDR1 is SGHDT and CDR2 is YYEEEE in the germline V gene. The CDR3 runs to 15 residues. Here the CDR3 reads CASSRGGERHEKLFF. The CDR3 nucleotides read TGTGCCAGCAGCCGGGGAGGGGAGAGGCATGAAAAACTGTTTTTT.

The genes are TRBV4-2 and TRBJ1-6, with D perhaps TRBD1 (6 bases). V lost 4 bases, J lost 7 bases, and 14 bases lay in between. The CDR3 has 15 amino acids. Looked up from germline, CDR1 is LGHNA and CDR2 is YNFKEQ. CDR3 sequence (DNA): TGTGCCAGCAGCCTCCCGAGGGGGTCGAATTCACCCCTCCACTTT. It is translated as CASSLPRGSNSPLHF.

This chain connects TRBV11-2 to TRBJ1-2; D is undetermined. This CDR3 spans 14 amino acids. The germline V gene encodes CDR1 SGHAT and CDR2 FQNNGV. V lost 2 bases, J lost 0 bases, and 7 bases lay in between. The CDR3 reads CASSLQQTNYGYTF. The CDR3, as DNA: TGTGCCAGCAGCTTACAACAGACTAACTATGGCTACACCTTC.

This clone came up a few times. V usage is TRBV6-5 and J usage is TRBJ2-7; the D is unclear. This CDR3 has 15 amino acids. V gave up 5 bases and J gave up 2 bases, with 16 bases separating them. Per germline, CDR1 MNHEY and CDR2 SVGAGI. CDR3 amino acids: CASSGYGEVPYEQYF. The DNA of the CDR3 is TGTGCCAGCAGTGGATATGGTGAGGTGCCCTACGAGCAGTACTTC.

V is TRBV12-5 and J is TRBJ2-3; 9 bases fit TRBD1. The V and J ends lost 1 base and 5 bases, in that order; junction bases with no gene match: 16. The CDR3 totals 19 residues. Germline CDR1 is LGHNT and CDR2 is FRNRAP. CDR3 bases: TGTGCTAGTGGTTTGGGGATAAAAACAGGGGGCGCCCGTAAAGATACGCAGTATTTT. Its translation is CASGLGIKTGGARKDTQYF.

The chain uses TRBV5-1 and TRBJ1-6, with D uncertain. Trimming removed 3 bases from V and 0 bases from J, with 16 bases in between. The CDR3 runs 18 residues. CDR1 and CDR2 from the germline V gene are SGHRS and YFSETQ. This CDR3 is CASSSGLTFRSYNSPLHF. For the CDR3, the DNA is TGCGCCAGCAGCTCCGGACTTACGTTCCGCTCCTATAATTCACCCCTCCACTTT.

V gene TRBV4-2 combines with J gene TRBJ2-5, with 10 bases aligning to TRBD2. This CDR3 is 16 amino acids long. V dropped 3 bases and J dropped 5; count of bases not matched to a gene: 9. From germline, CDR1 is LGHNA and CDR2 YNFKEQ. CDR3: CASSQDVRAGGETQYF. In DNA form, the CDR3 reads TGTGCCAGCAGCCAGGACGTTCGAGCGGGGGGGGAGACCCAGTACTTC.

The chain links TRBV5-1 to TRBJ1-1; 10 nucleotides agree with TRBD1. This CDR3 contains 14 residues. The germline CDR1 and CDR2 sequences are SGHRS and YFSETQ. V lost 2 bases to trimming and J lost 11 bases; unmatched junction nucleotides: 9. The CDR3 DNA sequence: TGCGCCAGCAGCTTCCGGGACAGGGGATCGAGGGCTTTCTTT. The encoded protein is CASSFRDRGSRAFF.

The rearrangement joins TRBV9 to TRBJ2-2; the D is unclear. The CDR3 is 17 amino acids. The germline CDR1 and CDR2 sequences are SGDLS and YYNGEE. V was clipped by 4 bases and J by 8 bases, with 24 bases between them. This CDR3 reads CASSPPLWAVTPGELFF. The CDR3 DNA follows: TGTGCCAGCAGCCCCCCCCTTTGGGCCGTAACGCCGGGGGAGCTGTTTTTT.